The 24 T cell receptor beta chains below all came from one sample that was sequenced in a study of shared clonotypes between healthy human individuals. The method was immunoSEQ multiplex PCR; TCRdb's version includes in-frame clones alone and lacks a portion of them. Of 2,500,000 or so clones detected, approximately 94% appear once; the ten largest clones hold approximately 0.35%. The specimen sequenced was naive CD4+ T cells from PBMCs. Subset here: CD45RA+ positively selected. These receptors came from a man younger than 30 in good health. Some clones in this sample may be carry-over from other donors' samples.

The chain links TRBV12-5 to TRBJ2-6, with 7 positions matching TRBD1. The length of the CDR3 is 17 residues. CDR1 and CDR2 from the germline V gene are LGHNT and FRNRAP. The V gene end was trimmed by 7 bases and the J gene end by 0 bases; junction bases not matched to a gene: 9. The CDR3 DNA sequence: TGTGCTAGTGAGGTCGGGACAGACGACTCTGGGGCCAACGTCCTGACTTTC. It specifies CASEVGTDDSGANVLTF.

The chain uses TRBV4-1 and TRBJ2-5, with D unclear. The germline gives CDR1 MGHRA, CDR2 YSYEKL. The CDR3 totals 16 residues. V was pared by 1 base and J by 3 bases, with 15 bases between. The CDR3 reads CASSQVSAVKEETQYF. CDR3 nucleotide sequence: TGCGCCAGCAGCCAAGTGTCGGCGGTGAAAGAAGAGACCCAGTACTTC.

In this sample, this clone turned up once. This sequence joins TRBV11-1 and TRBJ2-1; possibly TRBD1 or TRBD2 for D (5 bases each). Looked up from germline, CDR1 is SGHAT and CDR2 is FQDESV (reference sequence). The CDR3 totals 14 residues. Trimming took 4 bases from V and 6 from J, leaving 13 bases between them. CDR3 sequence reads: CASSYRGRTNEQFF. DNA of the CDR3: TGTGCCAGCAGCTACCGGGGACGGACCAATGAGCAGTTCTTC.

This CDR3 reads CASNLGLAVYEQYF. CDR3 nucleotide sequence: TGTGCCAGCAATCTGGGACTAGCGGTCTACGAGCAGTACTTC. This sequence joins TRBV2 and TRBJ2-7, with TRBD2 matching over 11 bases. The CDR3 contains 14 residues. CDR1 is SNHLY and CDR2 is FYNNEI in the germline V gene. The V segment lost 7 bases and the J segment 3 bases; nucleotides outside the gene matches: 5.

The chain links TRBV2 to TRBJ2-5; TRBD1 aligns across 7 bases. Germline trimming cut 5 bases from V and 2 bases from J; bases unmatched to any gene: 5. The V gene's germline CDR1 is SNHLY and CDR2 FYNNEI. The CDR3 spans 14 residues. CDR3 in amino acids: CASSQGQTQETQYF. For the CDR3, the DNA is TGTGCCAGCAGTCAGGGACAGACACAAGAGACCCAGTACTTC.

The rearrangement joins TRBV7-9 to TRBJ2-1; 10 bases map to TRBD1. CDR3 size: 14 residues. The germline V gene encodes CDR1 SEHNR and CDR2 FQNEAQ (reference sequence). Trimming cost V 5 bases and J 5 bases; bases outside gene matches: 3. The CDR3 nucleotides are TGTGCCAGCAGCCGGGGACAGGGGAACAATGAGCAGTTCTTC. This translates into CASSRGQGNNEQFF.

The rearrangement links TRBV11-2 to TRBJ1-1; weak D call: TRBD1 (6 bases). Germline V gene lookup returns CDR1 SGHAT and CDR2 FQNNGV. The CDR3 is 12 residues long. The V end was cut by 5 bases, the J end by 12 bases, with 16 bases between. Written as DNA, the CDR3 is TGTGCCAGCAGCAGGAACAGGGAGGTAACTTTCTTT. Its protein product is CASSRNREVTFF.

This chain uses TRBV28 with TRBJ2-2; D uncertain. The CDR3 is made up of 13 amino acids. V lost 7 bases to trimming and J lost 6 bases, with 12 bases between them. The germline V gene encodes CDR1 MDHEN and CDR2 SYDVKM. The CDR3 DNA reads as TGTGCCAGCACCCCCCGGTCTCCCGGGGAGCTGTTTTTT. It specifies CASTPRSPGELFF.

The CDR3 bases are TGTGCCAGCAACCCTCAGGGGCTCGCGTACAATGAGCAGTTCTTC. Its protein is CASNPQGLAYNEQFF. The genes are TRBV2 and TRBJ2-1; possible D gene TRBD1, 6 bases. Trimming shortened V by 7 bases and J by 4 bases, and 17 bases separated the two germline ends. The CDR3 is 15 residues long. Germline V gene data show CDR1 as SNHLY and CDR2 as FYNNEI.

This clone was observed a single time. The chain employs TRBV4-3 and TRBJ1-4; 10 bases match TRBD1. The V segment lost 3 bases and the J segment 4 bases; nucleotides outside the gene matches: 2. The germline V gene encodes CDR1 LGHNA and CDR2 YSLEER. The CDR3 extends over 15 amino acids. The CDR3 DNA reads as TGCGCCAGCAGCCAGGGGACAGGGGTTAATGAAAAACTGTTTTTT. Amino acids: CASSQGTGVNEKLFF.

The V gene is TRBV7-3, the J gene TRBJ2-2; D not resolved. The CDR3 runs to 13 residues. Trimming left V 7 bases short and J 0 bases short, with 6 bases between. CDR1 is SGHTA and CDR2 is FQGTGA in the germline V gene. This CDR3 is CASKRSNTGELFF. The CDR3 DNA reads TGTGCCAGCAAACGCTCGAACACCGGGGAGCTGTTTTTT.

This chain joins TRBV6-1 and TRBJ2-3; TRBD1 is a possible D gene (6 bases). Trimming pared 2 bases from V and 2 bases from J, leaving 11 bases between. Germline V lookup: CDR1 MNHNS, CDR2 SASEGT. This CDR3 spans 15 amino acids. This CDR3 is CASSEPGAATDTQYF. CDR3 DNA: TGTGCCAGCAGTGAACCAGGGGCCGCCACAGATACGCAGTATTTT.

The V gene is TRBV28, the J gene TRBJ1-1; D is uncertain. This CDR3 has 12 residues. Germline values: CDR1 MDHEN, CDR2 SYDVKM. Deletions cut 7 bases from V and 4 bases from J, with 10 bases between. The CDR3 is CASKIGRTEAFF. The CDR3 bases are TGTGCCAGCAAGATCGGTCGCACTGAAGCTTTCTTT.

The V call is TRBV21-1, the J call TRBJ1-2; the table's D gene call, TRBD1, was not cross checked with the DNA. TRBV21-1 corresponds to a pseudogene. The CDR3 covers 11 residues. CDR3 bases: TGTGCCAGCAGCAAAGGGAAGGGGGACACCTTC. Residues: CASSKGKGDTF.

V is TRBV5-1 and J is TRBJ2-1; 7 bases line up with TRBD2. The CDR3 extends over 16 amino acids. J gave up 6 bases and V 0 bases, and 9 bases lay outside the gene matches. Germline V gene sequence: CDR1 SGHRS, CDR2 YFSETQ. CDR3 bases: TGCGCCAGCAGCTTGGGTACGGCTAGCGGAACCAATGAGCAGTTCTTC. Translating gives CASSLGTASGTNEQFF. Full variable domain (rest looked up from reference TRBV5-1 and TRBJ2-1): KAGVTQTPRYLIKTRGQQVTLSCSPISGHRSVSWYQQTPGQGLQFLFEYFSETQRNKGNFPGRFSGRQFSNSRSEMNVSTLELGDSALYLCASSLGTASGTNEQFFGPGTRLTVL.

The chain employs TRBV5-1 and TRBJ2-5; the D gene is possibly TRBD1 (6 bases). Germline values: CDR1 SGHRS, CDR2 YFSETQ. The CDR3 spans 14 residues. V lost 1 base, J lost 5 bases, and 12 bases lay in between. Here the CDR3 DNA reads TGCGCCAGCAGCTTGAAGGCAGGGGCGGAGACCCAGTACTTC. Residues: CASSLKAGAETQYF.

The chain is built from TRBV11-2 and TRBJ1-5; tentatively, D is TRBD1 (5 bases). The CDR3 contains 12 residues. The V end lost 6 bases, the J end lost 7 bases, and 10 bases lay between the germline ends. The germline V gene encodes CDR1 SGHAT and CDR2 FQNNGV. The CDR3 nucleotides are TGTGCCAGCAGTCAAAAGGGGCAGCCCCAGCATTTT. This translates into CASSQKGQPQHF. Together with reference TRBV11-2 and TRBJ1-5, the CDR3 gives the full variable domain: EAGVAQSPRYKIIEKRQSVAFWCNPISGHATLYWYQQILGQGPKLLIQFQNNGVVDDSQLPKDRFSAERLKGVDSTLKIQPAKLEDSAVYLCASSQKGQPQHFGDGTRLSIL.

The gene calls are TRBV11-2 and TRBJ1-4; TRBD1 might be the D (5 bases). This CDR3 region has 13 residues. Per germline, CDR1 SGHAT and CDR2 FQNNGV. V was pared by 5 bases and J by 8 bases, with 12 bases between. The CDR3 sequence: CASSHRDREKLFF. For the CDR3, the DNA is TGTGCCAGCAGCCACCGGGACCGAGAAAAACTGTTTTTT.

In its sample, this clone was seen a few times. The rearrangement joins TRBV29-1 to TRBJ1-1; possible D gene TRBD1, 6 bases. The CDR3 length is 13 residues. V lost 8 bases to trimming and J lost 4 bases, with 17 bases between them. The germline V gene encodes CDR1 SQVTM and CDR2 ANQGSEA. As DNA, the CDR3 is TGCAGCACCCCGGGACACCTAAGCACTGAAGCTTTCTTT. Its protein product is CSTPGHLSTEAFF.

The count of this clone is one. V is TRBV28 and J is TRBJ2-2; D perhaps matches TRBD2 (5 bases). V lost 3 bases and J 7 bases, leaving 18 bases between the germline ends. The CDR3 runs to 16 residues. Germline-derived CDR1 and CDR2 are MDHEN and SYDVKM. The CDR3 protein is CASSFPRPPRVGELFF. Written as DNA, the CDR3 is TGTGCCAGCAGTTTCCCTCGTCCCCCGAGGGTCGGGGAGCTGTTTTTT.

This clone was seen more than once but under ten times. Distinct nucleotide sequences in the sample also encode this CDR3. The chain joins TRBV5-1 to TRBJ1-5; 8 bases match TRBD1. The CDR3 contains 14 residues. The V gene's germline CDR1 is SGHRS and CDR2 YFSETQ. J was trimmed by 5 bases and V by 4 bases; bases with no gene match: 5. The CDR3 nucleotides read TGCGCCAGCAGCCTAGGACAGGGCCATCAGCCCCAGCATTTT. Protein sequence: CASSLGQGHQPQHF.

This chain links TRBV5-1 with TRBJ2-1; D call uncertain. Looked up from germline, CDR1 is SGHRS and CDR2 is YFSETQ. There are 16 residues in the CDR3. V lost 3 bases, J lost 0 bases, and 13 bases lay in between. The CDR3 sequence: CASSSSARHSYNEQFF. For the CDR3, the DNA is TGCGCCAGCAGCTCCAGCGCGCGACACTCCTACAATGAGCAGTTCTTC.

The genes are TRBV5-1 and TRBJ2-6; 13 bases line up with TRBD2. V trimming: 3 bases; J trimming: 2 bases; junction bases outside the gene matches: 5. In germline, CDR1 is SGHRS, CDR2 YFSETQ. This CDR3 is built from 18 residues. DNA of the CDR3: TGCGCCAGCAGCTCAAGTGGGACTAGCGGGACTGGGGCCAACGTCCTGACTTTC. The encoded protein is CASSSSGTSGTGANVLTF.

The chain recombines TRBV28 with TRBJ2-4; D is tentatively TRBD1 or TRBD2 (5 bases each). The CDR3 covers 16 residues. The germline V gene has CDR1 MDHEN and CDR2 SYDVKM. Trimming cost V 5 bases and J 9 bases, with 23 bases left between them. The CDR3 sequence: CASSSWDGKKYVIQYF. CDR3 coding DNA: TGTGCCAGCAGTAGTTGGGACGGAAAAAAATATGTCATTCAGTACTTC.